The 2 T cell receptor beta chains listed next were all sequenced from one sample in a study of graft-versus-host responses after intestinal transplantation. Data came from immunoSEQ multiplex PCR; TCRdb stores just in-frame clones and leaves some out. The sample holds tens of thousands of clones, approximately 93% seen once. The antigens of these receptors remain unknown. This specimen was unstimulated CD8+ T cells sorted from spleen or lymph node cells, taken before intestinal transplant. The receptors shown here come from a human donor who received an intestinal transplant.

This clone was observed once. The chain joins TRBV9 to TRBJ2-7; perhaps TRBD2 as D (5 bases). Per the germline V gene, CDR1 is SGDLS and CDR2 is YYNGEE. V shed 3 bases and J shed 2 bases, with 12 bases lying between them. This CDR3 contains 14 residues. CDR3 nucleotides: TGTGCCAGCAGCGGCCCGGACGGGACCTACGAGCAGTACTTC. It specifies CASSGPDGTYEQYF.

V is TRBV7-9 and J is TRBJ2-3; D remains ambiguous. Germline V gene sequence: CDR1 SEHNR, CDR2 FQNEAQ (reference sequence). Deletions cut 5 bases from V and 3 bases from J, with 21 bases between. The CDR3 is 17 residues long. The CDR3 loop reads CASSRGSMGLDTDTQYF. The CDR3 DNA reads TGTGCCAGCAGCCGAGGTTCAATGGGTTTGGATACAGATACGCAGTATTTT.